This T cell receptor (beta chain) originates from a study of OX40 agonist ivuxolimab in advanced cancers. General notes on the study: Ivuxolimab was a fully human IgG2 agonistic monoclonal antibody targeting the costimulatory receptor OX40 (CD134). Intravenous ivuxolimab was administered to patients every 2 weeks at six dose levels: 0.01, 0.1, 0.3, 1.5, 3 and 10 mg/kg. The dose-escalation cohort was 82.7% male with a mean age of approximately 60 years, ranging from roughly 23 to 80. Three dose-escalation patients achieved partial responses, one with hepatocellular carcinoma and two with cutaneous melanoma. The paper covers the monotherapy dose-escalation part of the phase I ivuxolimab trial, which included N of about 50 patients. Patients were allowed to have had prior anti-PD-1, anti-PD-L1 or anti-CTLA-4 therapy, and 30% to 40% of the dose-escalation patients had previously received checkpoint inhibitors. Among the roughly 52 dose-escalation patients, roughly 20 had hepatocellular carcinoma, around 15 melanoma, 9 renal cell carcinoma and 9 head and neck cancer. Peripheral TCRbeta sequencing aimed to test whether ivuxolimab altered TCR sequence diversity and caused clonal T-cell expansion.

For sequencing of the TCRbeta CDR3 region, genomic DNA was extracted from the sorted cells. The immunoSEQ Assay was used for sequencing of TCRbeta CDR3 regions. TCRdb stores this immuneACCESS table with in-frame sequences only. Part of the clones is absent; in the studies checked, under half of the shortfall reflects unresolved V genes, and no reason is known for the rest. Here the sample has under 90,000 clones; around 83% occur a single time. 0.2% to 0.25% of the sample belongs to the ten largest clones. Patients with autoimmune disease history or receiving systemic immunosuppression were excluded from the trial. Peripheral blood for TCR sequencing was collected from all dose cohorts at baseline, on cycle 4 day 1, and on cycle 7 day 1. Samples came from an open-label, multicenter, first-in-human phase I dose-escalation trial of ivuxolimab. Adults with locally advanced or metastatic head and neck squamous cell, hepatocellular, melanoma or renal cell carcinoma were enrolled in the trial. CD4+ and CD8+ T cells were sorted separately from peripheral blood before TCR sequencing.

Deletion took 2 bases off V and 2 bases off J, with a span of 4 bases between the germline ends. According to the germline V gene, CDR1 reads SGHRS and CDR2 reads YFSETQ. Including the terminal cysteine and phenylalanine, the CDR3 comprises 12 residues. Just the 36-base CDR3 DNA is kept, in frame starting at base 1. Broad study findings and their caveats: After ivuxolimab, expanded clones were on average more numerous among CD8+ T cells than among CD4+ T cells. Low levels of normalized T-cell clonal expansion were also shown by some nonresponding patients. Antigen specificity was not determined for the clonally expanded peripheral T cells. In partial responders in the 0.1-3.0 mg/kg groups, normalized peripheral clonal expansion was found to be among the lowest, especially among CD8+ T cells. At doses from 0.1 to 3.0 mg/kg, clonal expansion was seen in both CD4+ and CD8+ blood T cells between baseline and week 6.

For this clone: Its antigen remains unidentified. No much larger clone exists at a distance of one base, and base qualities are not known.

The sample in question was CD4+ or CD8+ T cells sorted from blood, obtained in a trial of the OX40 agonist ivuxolimab. The V and J segments used are TRBV5-1 and TRBJ2-5; no D gene call is confident. This clonotype was sampled from an adult with an advanced solid tumor such as melanoma, head and neck, liver or kidney cancer. Here is the DNA: TGCGCCAGCAGCTTCGAGCAAGAGACCCAGTACTTC. Translated, it reads CASSFEQETQYF.